These 28 T cell receptor beta chains were sequenced from one sample in a study of T cell repertoires in ileal Crohn's disease (dated by TCRdb to the late 2010s). Preparation of the library involved the immunoSEQ multiplex PCR assay. This is the immuneACCESS table as TCRdb keeps it, with only in-frame sequences that have V and J called. A part of the clones is gone; compared with another copy, unresolved V genes explain less than half, and the rest is unexplained. Present in this sample are 11,000 to 15,000 clones, about 82% of which were seen just once. The ten largest clones represent about 6.1% of the sample. The sequenced sample consisted of ileal tissue. These TCRs come from an adult with Crohn's disease.

The chain couples TRBV6-1 to TRBJ2-7, with D perhaps TRBD2 (6 bases). Germline V gene sequence: CDR1 MNHNS, CDR2 SASEGT. The V end was cut by 2 bases, the J end by 6 bases, with 8 bases between. CDR3 length: 12 residues. The CDR3 DNA reads TGTGCCAGCAGTGAACAGGGAGGCGAGCAGTACTTC. This encodes CASSEQGGEQYF.

The chain is built from TRBV20-1 and TRBJ1-2; no reliable D call. The germline V gene has CDR1 DFQATT and CDR2 SNEGSKA (reference sequence). V was pared by 2 bases and J by 8 bases, with 9 bases between. CDR3 size: 11 residues. The CDR3: CSARPYIGYTF. The DNA for the CDR3 is TGCAGTGCTAGACCTTATATCGGCTACACCTTC.

This clone was counted once. The rearrangement joins TRBV4-2 to TRBJ2-7; possibly TRBD1 for D (6 bases). CDR1 and CDR2 from the germline V gene are LGHNA and YNFKEQ. V was trimmed by 3 bases and J by 1 base, leaving 13 bases between them. The CDR3 length is 15 residues. In DNA, the CDR3 is TGTGCCAGCAGCCAGGACCTGGACAGTTCCTACGAGCAGTACTTC. Its protein is CASSQDLDSSYEQYF.

The gene calls are TRBV5-1 and TRBJ1-4, with TRBD1 identical over 10 bases. The CDR3 length is 13 residues. Unmatched junction bases numbered 4, after V lost 4 bases and J lost 10 bases. Germline V gene lookup returns CDR1 SGHRS and CDR2 YFSETQ. Written as DNA, the CDR3 is TGCGCCAGCAGCCGGGACAGGGGAGGAAAACTGTTTTTT. Its protein is CASSRDRGGKLFF.

The chain has TRBV4-1 and TRBJ1-1, with TRBD1 matching over 9 bases. CDR1 and CDR2 from the germline V gene are MGHRA and YSYEKL. The CDR3 contains 16 residues. V shed 1 base, J shed 5 bases, and the junction held 8 bases outside the gene matches. The DNA for the CDR3 is TGCGCCAGCAGCCAAGCCGAACAGGGGGCAGGGACTGAAGCTTTCTTT. This gives the protein CASSQAEQGAGTEAFF.

CDR3 in DNA: TGTGCCAGCAGCCAGACAGGGTCTGGAAACACCATATATTTT. Protein sequence: CASSQTGSGNTIYF. The V and J genes are TRBV7-9 and TRBJ1-3, with 7 positions matching TRBD1. Trimming at V came to 5 bases and at J to 1 base, leaving 2 bases not matched to a gene. The CDR3 has 14 residues. Germline V lookup: CDR1 SEHNR, CDR2 FQNEAQ (reference sequence).

The chain has TRBV5-1 and TRBJ1-1; no clear D gene. This CDR3 has 17 residues. V was clipped by 1 base and J by 3 bases, with 19 bases between them. Germline values: CDR1 SGHRS, CDR2 YFSETQ. Written as DNA, the CDR3 is TGCGCCAGCAGCTTGTTGTCACGGGCAGTCGGGGACACTGAAGCTTTCTTT. Translated: CASSLLSRAVGDTEAFF.

This chain links TRBV11-2 with TRBJ1-2; TRBD1 is a possible D gene (6 bases). CDR3 length: 16 residues. V was pared by 5 bases and J by 4 bases, with 20 bases between. The germline V gene has CDR1 SGHAT and CDR2 FQNNGV. CDR3 nucleotides: TGTGCCAGCAGCCCCCTAACAGGGATCCTTTCCTATGGCTACACCTTC. Amino acids: CASSPLTGILSYGYTF.

The chain combines TRBV2 with TRBJ2-5; D gene unclear. Per the germline V gene, CDR1 is SNHLY and CDR2 is FYNNEI. CDR3 length: 11 residues. Trimming stripped 7 bases from V and 7 bases from J, with 10 bases between. The CDR3 DNA sequence: TGTGCCAGCACCTCCACAGCGACCCAGTACTTC. Protein sequence: CASTSTATQYF.

The chain is built from TRBV2 and TRBJ2-3; 9 bases line up with TRBD2. The V gene end was trimmed by 8 bases and the J gene end by 3 bases; junction bases not matched to a gene: 3. CDR1 is SNHLY, CDR2 FYNNEI, per germline. CDR3 length equals 13 residues. The CDR3 DNA sequence: TGTGCCAGCTGCGGGGGGGAGACAGATACGCAGTATTTT. It specifies CASCGGETDTQYF.

The chain uses TRBV30 and TRBJ2-2; 10 positions agree with TRBD2. CDR3 size: 14 residues. Germline assignment: CDR1 GTSNPN and CDR2 SVGIG (reference sequence). With V trimmed by 3 bases and J by 7 bases, 5 bases remained unmatched. CDR3 sequence (DNA): TGTGCCTGGAGATCTAGCGGGAGAGGCGGGGAGCTGTTTTTT. The encoded protein is CAWRSSGRGGELFF.

The V and J genes are TRBV19 and TRBJ2-5; D is unresolved. This CDR3 has 15 amino acids. CDR1 is LNHDA, CDR2 SQIVND, per germline (reference sequence). Trimming took 5 bases from V and 0 from J, leaving 13 bases between them. The DNA for the CDR3 is TGTGCCAGTAGTTCTGGGCAGTTGTACCAAGAGACCCAGTACTTC. It translates to CASSSGQLYQETQYF. Full variable domain (missing parts from reference TRBV19 and TRBJ2-5): DGGITQSPKYLFRKEGQNVTLSCEQNLNHDAMYWYRQDPGQGLRLIYYSQIVNDFQKGDIAEGYSVSREKKESFPLTVTSAQKNPTAFYLCASSSGQLYQETQYFGPGTRLLVL.

V is TRBV10-1 and J is TRBJ1-1, with TRBD1 identical over 8 bases. This CDR3 spans 16 amino acids. Germline V gives CDR1 WNHNN, CDR2 SYGVQD (reference sequence). V lost 0 bases to trimming and J lost 4 bases; unmatched junction nucleotides: 7. The CDR3 DNA is TGCGCCAGCAGTGAGTCAAGGGAAACAGGGGGCACTGAAGCTTTCTTT. Translating gives CASSESRETGGTEAFF.

The chain combines TRBV5-1 with TRBJ1-1; possible D gene TRBD1, 5 bases. V was clipped by 0 bases and J by 1 base, with 10 bases between them. The CDR3 spans 15 residues. CDR1 is SGHRS, CDR2 YFSETQ, per germline. In DNA, the CDR3 is TGCGCCAGCAGCTTGGTACCCGGGGGGAACACTGAAGCTTTCTTT. Its protein product is CASSLVPGGNTEAFF.

The chain uses TRBV11-2 and TRBJ2-7; D uncertain. Per germline, CDR1 SGHAT and CDR2 FQNNGV. V dropped 1 base and J dropped 4 bases, with 8 bases sitting between them. CDR3 length: 13 residues. In DNA form, the CDR3 reads TGTGCCAGCAGCTTAGGGGCCCGATACGAGCAGTACTTC. It specifies CASSLGARYEQYF.

The genes are TRBV11-1 and TRBJ2-7, with TRBD2 identical over 7 bases. V shed 5 bases and J 7 bases; nucleotides not matched to a gene: 2. The germline CDR1 and CDR2 sequences are SGHAT and FQDESV (reference sequence). The CDR3 consists of 11 residues. The CDR3 here is CASSLSGEQYF. The CDR3 bases are TGTGCCAGCAGCCTTAGCGGGGAGCAGTACTTC.

The CDR3 sequence: CASSELAKPYNEQFF. CDR3 DNA sequence: TGTGCCAGCAGCGAACTAGCGAAACCTTACAATGAGCAGTTCTTC. The V and J genes are TRBV11-2 and TRBJ2-1, with TRBD2 matching 7 bases. The CDR3 has 15 amino acids. Germline V gives CDR1 SGHAT, CDR2 FQNNGV. J lost 4 bases, V lost 5 bases, and 8 bases had no gene match.

The chain uses TRBV6-5 and TRBJ1-5; D may be TRBD1 (5 bases). The CDR3 is 14 amino acids. The germline gives CDR1 MNHEY, CDR2 SVGAGI. Trimming left V 5 bases short and J 7 bases short, with 15 bases between. The CDR3 nucleotides are TGTGCCAGCAGTGGCACCCGGGGGGTACAGCCCCAGCATTTT. Translating it yields CASSGTRGVQPQHF.

By proportion, this clone is medium-sized. V usage is TRBV7-9 and J usage is TRBJ1-1; D might be TRBD1 (6 bases). This CDR3 is 14 amino acids long. Trimming removed 3 bases from V and 1 base from J, with 9 bases in between. In germline, CDR1 is SEHNR, CDR2 FQNEAQ (reference sequence). CDR3 protein: CASSFGQKNTEAFF. The CDR3 nucleotides read TGTGCCAGCAGCTTTGGACAGAAGAACACTGAAGCTTTCTTT.

The chain employs TRBV5-1 and TRBJ2-6; 7 nucleotides agree with TRBD1. The CDR3 runs 17 residues. CDR1 and CDR2 (germline): SGHRS, YFSETQ. The ends lost 4 bases at V and 1 base at J; junction bases unmatched: 8. The CDR3 here is CASSVDRVGSGANVLTF. CDR3 DNA: TGCGCCAGCAGCGTTGACAGGGTTGGGTCTGGGGCCAACGTCCTGACTTTC.

This chain connects TRBV7-7 to TRBJ2-5; 8 positions match TRBD2. Germline V gene lookup returns CDR1 SSHAT and CDR2 FNYEAQ (reference sequence). J gave up 4 bases and V 2 bases, and 3 bases lay outside the gene matches. This CDR3 spans 14 amino acids. CDR3 sequence: CASSLNAGGETQYF. Here the CDR3 DNA reads TGTGCCAGCAGCTTAAACGCGGGAGGAGAGACCCAGTACTTC.

The rearrangement joins TRBV29-1 to TRBJ2-5; D is perhaps TRBD2 (5 bases). Trimming pared 4 bases from V and 4 bases from J, leaving 10 bases between. This CDR3 is built from 12 residues. Per germline, CDR1 SQVTM and CDR2 ANQGSEA. CDR3 protein: CSVVGGPETQYF. The CDR3 DNA reads as TGCAGCGTTGTTGGAGGCCCAGAGACCCAGTACTTC.

DNA of the CDR3: TGTGCCAGCAGCCGACAGGCTGGTGGCTCCTATAATTCACCCCTCCACTTT. As protein: CASSRQAGGSYNSPLHF. The genes are TRBV27 and TRBJ1-6; the D gene is possibly TRBD1 (6 bases). The germline V gene has CDR1 MNHEY and CDR2 SMNVEV (reference sequence). V lost 6 bases, J lost 0 bases, and 15 bases lay in between. The CDR3 totals 17 residues.

The chain carries TRBV7-3 and TRBJ2-2, with D maybe TRBD2 (6 bases). The CDR3 is 16 amino acids. The V gene lost 2 bases and the J gene lost 0 bases, with 10 bases spanning the gap. CDR1 and CDR2 from the germline V gene are SGHTA and FQGTGA. CDR3: CASSLYSGANTGELFF. The CDR3 DNA follows: TGTGCCAGCAGCTTATATAGCGGTGCGAACACCGGGGAGCTGTTTTTT.

This chain joins TRBV30 and TRBJ2-3; 8 bases map to TRBD2. V lost 3 bases and J lost 4; bases outside the gene matches: 6. The length of the CDR3 is 14 residues. Germline CDR1 GTSNPN, CDR2 SVGIG (reference sequence). The CDR3 DNA reads as TGTGCCTGGAGGGGACTAGGGGTCGCAGATACGCAGTATTTT. It codes for CAWRGLGVADTQYF.

CDR3 sequence reads: CASRAPGEGNYGYTF. The CDR3 region has the DNA TGTGCCAGCAGGGCCCCAGGGGAAGGGAACTATGGCTACACCTTC. The chain carries TRBV25-1 and TRBJ1-2, with TRBD1 as a possible D gene (6 bases). Looked up from germline, CDR1 is MGHDK and CDR2 is SYGVNS. This CDR3 contains 15 residues. Between the trimmed V and J ends, which lost 6 bases and 2 bases, there was a span of 16 bases.

This clone was detected only once. This sequence joins TRBV7-3 and TRBJ2-1, with 8 nucleotides matching TRBD1. This CDR3 has 16 amino acids. V was clipped by 5 bases and J by 6 bases; unmatched bases: 12. Per germline, CDR1 SGHTA and CDR2 FQGTGA. The CDR3 sequence: CASSPASDRGSNEQFF. Here the CDR3 DNA reads TGTGCCAGCAGCCCCGCGTCCGACAGGGGAAGCAATGAGCAGTTCTTC.

The chain has TRBV19 and TRBJ2-4, with 8 nucleotides matching TRBD1. There are 14 residues in the CDR3. The germline CDR1 and CDR2 sequences are LNHDA and SQIVND (reference sequence). The J segment lost 9 bases and the V segment lost 7 bases, leaving 11 bases of the junction unmatched. The CDR3 region has the DNA TGTGCCAGTATGGGGACAGGTGCAGGTGGCATTCAGTACTTC. This gives the protein CASMGTGAGGIQYF.